A selection of T cell receptor beta chains follows, all from one sample in a study of Ad26.COV2.S vaccination and SARS-CoV-2 variants. Profiled with immunoSEQ multiplex PCR; TCRdb holds only in-frame clones, not every one. Of roughly 400,000 clones listed, about 89% were seen once; the top ten hold approximately 1.9%. This material consisted of peripheral blood, taken in a trial of Ad26.COV2.S vaccine versus placebo. The receptors here all came from a person aged 18-65 years who received the Ad26.COV2.S COVID-19 vaccine or a placebo. Both conserved end residues are part of each CDR3.

TRBV12-3/TRBV12-4	TRBJ2-5	CASTTNGGETQYF
TRBV4-3	TRBJ2-1	CASSQDRGASGYNEQFF
TRBV24-1	TRBJ2-3	CATSDPQGPSTDTQYF
TRBV5-5	TRBJ1-5	CASNPTGLNQPQHF
TRBV6-6	TRBJ1-1	CASTRLVNTEAFF
TRBV28	TRBJ2-1	CASSLWWGEGNEQFF
TRBV9	TRBJ2-1	CASSVGVGSSYNEQFF
TRBV11-3	TRBJ1-2	CASSPGGMNYGYTF
TRBV28	TRBJ1-2	CASSSPGTGNYGYTF
TRBV28	TRBJ2-1	CASSLDRGTWGEQFF
TRBV19	TRBJ2-2	CASNGFSGTELFF
TRBV7-3	TRBJ2-5	CASSLIPGTQETQYF
TRBV19	TRBJ2-4	CASSTGLAGGLAKNIQYF
TRBV7-9	TRBJ2-2	CASSPRQGGGTGELFF
TRBV30	TRBJ1-6	CAWTTEGGGESPLHF
TRBV28	TRBJ1-5	CASRGGIDQPQHF
TRBV4-1	TRBJ2-5	CASSQDVALQGTQYF
TRBV3-1/TRBV3-2	TRBJ2-1	CASSQSGSREDEQFF